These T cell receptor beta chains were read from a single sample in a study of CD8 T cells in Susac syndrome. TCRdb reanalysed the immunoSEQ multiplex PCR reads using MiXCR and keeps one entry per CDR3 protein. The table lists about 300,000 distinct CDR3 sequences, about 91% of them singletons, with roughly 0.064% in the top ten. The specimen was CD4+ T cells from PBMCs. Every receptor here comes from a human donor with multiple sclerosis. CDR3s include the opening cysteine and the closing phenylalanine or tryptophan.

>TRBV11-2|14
CASSLEGWGGELFF
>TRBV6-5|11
CASSYGGAQYF
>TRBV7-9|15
CASSPLTSVGAEQYF
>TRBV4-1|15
CASSQAGQGSYEQYF
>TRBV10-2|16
CASTRLAGGRGETQYF
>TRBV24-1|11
CATATAYEQYF
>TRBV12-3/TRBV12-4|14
CASSVQGSTYEQYF
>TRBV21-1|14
CANWEGTGLYEQYF
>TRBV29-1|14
CSVRQGPRAYGYTF
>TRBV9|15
CASSVEAGGLNEQFF
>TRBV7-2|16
CASSPRPGSTNEKLFF
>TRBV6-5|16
CASSYSFGSKTDTQYF
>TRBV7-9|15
CASSFFLARAETQYF
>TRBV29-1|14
CSVEGARGPYEQYF
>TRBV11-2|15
CASSLGDGFTDTQYF
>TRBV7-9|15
CASSKQGSNTGELFF
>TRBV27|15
CASSLSVLAGDEQYF
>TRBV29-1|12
CSVRVGAETQYF
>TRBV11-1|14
CASSLDRVEETQYF
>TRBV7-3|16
CASSLNPVPNTGELFF
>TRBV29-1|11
CSVSIGFTQYF
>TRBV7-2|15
CASSLWAGRYNEQFF
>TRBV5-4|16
CASSLGGISSYNEQFF
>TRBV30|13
CAWTEQSNTEAFF
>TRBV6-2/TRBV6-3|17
CASSPVSGGPSAGELFF
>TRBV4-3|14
CASSQEDTSYEQYF
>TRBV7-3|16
CASSSLSGQLYNEQFF
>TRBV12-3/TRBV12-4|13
CASSLSQGDTQYF
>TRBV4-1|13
CASSQDVEQATHF
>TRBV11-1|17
CASSFWSTGSGDNEQFF
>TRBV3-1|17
CASSHAGLAGATDTQYF
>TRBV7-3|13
CASSLTGATEQYF
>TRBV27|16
CASSSLPITRKYGYTF
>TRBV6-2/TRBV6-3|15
CASSYSGTGTETQYF
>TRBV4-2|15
CASSQDPGANSPLHF
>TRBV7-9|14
CASSLGTWNTEAFF
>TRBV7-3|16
CASSFLSSSSYNEQFF
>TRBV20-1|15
CSAREYRGGRNEQYF
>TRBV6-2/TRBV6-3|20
CASSFGLAGGVFSGANVLTF
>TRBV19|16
CASSFGGLAGFYEQYF
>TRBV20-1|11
CSAWGGYGYTF
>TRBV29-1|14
CSFIGGALNTEAFF